This T cell receptor (beta chain) was identified during a study of blood T cell repertoires in COVID-19. TCRdb's copy holds only in-frame clones and misses some; the assay was immunoSEQ multiplex PCR. This sample has just over 250,000 clones; about 90% occur once, and the top ten carry about 2.5%. CDR1 MNHEY and CDR2 SVGAGI come from the germline V gene. The germline V and J ends were trimmed by 2 bases and 4 bases, with 12 bases remaining between them. CDR3 size: 15 residues. Input material: peripheral blood. The rearrangement links TRBV6-5 to TRBJ1-5; D not resolved. This TCR was sampled from a person under 30 with COVID-19, enrolled during active disease. CDR3 region: CASSYPSTRNQPQHF. CDR3 DNA sequence: TGTGCCAGCAGTTACCCCTCGACTAGGAATCAGCCCCAGCATTTT.